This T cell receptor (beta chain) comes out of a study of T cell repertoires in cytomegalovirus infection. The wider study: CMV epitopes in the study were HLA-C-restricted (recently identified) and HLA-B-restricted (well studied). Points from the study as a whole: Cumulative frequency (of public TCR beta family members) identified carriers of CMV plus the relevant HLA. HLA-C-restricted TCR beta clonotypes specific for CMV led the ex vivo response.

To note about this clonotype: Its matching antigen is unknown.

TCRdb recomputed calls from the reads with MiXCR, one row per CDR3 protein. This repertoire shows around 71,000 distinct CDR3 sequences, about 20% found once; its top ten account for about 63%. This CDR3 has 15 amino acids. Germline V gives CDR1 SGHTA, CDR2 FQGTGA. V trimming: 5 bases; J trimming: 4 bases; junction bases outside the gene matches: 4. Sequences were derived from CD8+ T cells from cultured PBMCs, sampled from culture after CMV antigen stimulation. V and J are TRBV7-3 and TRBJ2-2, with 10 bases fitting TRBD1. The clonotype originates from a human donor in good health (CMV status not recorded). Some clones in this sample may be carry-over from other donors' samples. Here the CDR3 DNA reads TGTGCCAGCAGCCTCGGACAGGGGGGCACCGGGGAGCTGTTTTTT. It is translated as CASSLGQGGTGELFF.